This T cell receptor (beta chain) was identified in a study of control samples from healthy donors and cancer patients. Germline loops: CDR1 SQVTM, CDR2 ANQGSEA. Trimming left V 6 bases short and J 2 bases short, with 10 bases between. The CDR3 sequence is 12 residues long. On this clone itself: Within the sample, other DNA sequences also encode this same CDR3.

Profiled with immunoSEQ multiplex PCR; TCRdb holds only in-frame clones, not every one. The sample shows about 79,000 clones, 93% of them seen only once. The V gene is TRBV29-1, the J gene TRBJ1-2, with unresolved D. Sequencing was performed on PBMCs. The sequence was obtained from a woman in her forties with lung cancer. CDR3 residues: CSVNTGNYGYTF. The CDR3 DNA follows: TGCAGCGTAAACACGGGAAACTATGGCTACACCTTC. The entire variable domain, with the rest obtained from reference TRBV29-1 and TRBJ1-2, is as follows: SAVISQKPSRDICQRGTSLTIQCQVDSQVTMMFWYRQQPGQSLTLIATANQGSEATYESGFVIDKFPISRPNLTFSTLTVSNMSPEDSSIYLCSVNTGNYGYTFGSGTRLTVV.